What follows are 26 T cell receptor beta chains derived from one specimen sequenced in a study of beta chain features in type 1 diabetes. Study-wide findings and caveats: Type 1 diabetes patients had moderately but significantly shorter TCRB CDR3s in all four CD4+ subsets.

Their antigens remain unidentified. Reverse transcription of all isolated RNA meant that expressed TCRB transcripts were sequenced. Measured with immunoSEQ multiplex PCR; TCRdb has only the in-frame clones, and not every one. The table includes a few hundred thousand clones, 15% detected once. The sample taken for sequencing was naive CD4+ T cells from blood. The receptors here all came from a young man with type 1 diabetes.

The chain is built from TRBV30 and TRBJ1-1, with 10 bases lining up with TRBD1. Per the germline V gene, CDR1 is GTSNPN and CDR2 is SVGIG (reference sequence). The CDR3 totals 13 residues. Trimming cost V 4 bases and J 6 bases; bases outside gene matches: 5. CDR3 nucleotides: TGTGCCTGGAAGATGGGACAGGGGCCTGAAGCTTTCTTT. Encoded protein: CAWKMGQGPEAFF.

The chain links TRBV9 to TRBJ2-7, with D possibly being TRBD2 (6 bases). The V gene's germline CDR1 is SGDLS and CDR2 YYNGEE. With 2 bases removed from V and 0 bases from J, the gap between germline ends came to 12 bases. This CDR3 contains 15 residues. The CDR3 sequence is CASSVGAGDSYEQYF. CDR3 DNA: TGTGCCAGCAGCGTGGGAGCGGGTGACTCCTACGAGCAGTACTTC.

The rearrangement links TRBV30 to TRBJ1-1; 7 bases are a match to TRBD1. There are 18 residues in the CDR3. The V gene end was trimmed by 4 bases and the J gene end by 3 bases; junction bases not matched to a gene: 20. Germline loops: CDR1 GTSNPN, CDR2 SVGIG (reference sequence). Written as DNA, the CDR3 is TGTGCCTGGAACGCGAGCAGTGGCGAGGGGGCAGGAGACACTGAAGCTTTCTTT. It yields the protein CAWNASSGEGAGDTEAFF.

This clone was counted between two and nine times. V gene TRBV30 combines with J gene TRBJ2-5; TRBD2 agrees at 14 bases. Germline values: CDR1 GTSNPN, CDR2 SVGIG (reference sequence). This CDR3 spans 15 amino acids. J was trimmed by 4 bases and V by 2 bases; bases with no gene match: 3. The CDR3 DNA is TGTGCCTGGAGTATAGGACTAGCGGGAGGAGAGACCCAGTACTTC. Its protein product is CAWSIGLAGGETQYF.

The chain employs TRBV30 and TRBJ2-1; perhaps TRBD2 as D (7 bases). This CDR3 contains 14 residues. Trimming removed 2 bases at V and 2 bases at J, with 10 bases between. The V gene's germline CDR1 is GTSNPN and CDR2 SVGIG (reference sequence). The CDR3 loop reads CAWSPGGPYNEQFF. CDR3 coding DNA: TGTGCCTGGAGTCCGGGGGGCCCCTACAATGAGCAGTTCTTC. Based on the CDR3 plus reference TRBV30 and TRBJ2-1, the full variable domain is SQTIHQWPATLVQPVGSPLSLECTVEGTSNPNLYWYRQAAGRGLQLLFYSVGIGQISSEVPQNLSASRPQDRQFILSSKKLLLSDSGFYLCAWSPGGPYNEQFFGPGTRLTVL.

The V call is TRBV28, the J call TRBJ2-6; a possible D gene is TRBD2 (5 bases). Per germline, CDR1 MDHEN and CDR2 SYDVKM. The germline V and J ends were trimmed by 2 bases and 2 bases, with 13 bases remaining between them. The CDR3 spans 17 residues. The CDR3 nucleotides read TGTGCCAGCAGTTTAGGGTTCGGGGTGGCTGGGGCCAACGTCCTGACTTTC. Translated: CASSLGFGVAGANVLTF.

This clone turned up a few times. This chain connects TRBV5-4 to TRBJ1-2; D not certain. CDR1 is SGHNT, CDR2 YYREEE, per germline (reference sequence). CDR3 size: 12 residues. The V and J ends lost 4 bases and 2 bases respectively, with 6 bases between them. The CDR3 sequence is CASSAANYGYTF. CDR3 nucleotide sequence: TGTGCCAGCAGCGCCGCGAACTATGGCTACACCTTC. Full variable domain (outside the CDR3, taken from reference TRBV5-4 and TRBJ1-2): ETGVTQSPTHLIKTRGQQVTLRCSSQSGHNTVSWYQQALGQGPQFIFQYYREEENGRGNFPPRFSGLQFPNYSSELNVNALELDDSALYLCASSAANYGYTFGSGTRLTVV.

This chain links TRBV4-1 with TRBJ1-2; D perhaps matches TRBD1 (5 bases). Germline V lookup: CDR1 MGHRA, CDR2 YSYEKL. V lost 2 bases, J lost 8 bases, and 12 bases lay in between. The CDR3 has 13 residues. For the CDR3, the DNA is TGCGCCAGCAGCCAAACGGGACTCGACGGCTACACCTTC. Translated: CASSQTGLDGYTF.

The J gene is TRBJ2-7, the V gene TRBV5-1, with 9 bases lining up with TRBD1. Germline lookup yields CDR1 SGHRS and CDR2 YFSETQ. Unmatched junction bases numbered 5, after V lost 0 bases and J lost 4 bases. This CDR3 spans 15 amino acids. CDR3 in amino acids: CASSLGGTGRYEQYF. Here the CDR3 DNA reads TGCGCCAGCAGCTTGGGGGGGACAGGGCGATACGAGCAGTACTTC.

The chain couples TRBV14 to TRBJ2-1; 13 bases line up with TRBD2. The germline V gene has CDR1 SGHDN and CDR2 FVKESK. The CDR3 covers 18 residues. The J segment lost 4 bases and the V segment lost 3 bases, leaving 9 bases of the junction unmatched. The CDR3 DNA is TGTGCCAGCAGCCAGCACCGGACTAGCGGGAGATTTTACAATGAGCAGTTCTTC. Translation: CASSQHRTSGRFYNEQFF.

In the case of this clone: This specimen includes other DNA sequences encoding the same CDR3. This rearrangement joins TRBV9 to TRBJ2-2; the D gene is possibly TRBD2 (7 bases). V was shortened by 0 bases and J by 2 bases, with 11 bases between the two germline ends. Germline V CDR1 and CDR2: SGDLS, YYNGEE. There are 16 residues in the CDR3. The CDR3 here is CASSVAGGGNTGELFF. The CDR3 coding sequence is TGTGCCAGCAGCGTAGCGGGCGGGGGCAACACCGGGGAGCTGTTTTTT.

This clone was detected only a few times. The chain is built from TRBV13 and TRBJ2-1, with 8 bases matching TRBD2. Germline values: CDR1 PRHDT, CDR2 FYEKMQ (reference sequence). J gave up 8 bases and V 2 bases, and 17 bases lay outside the gene matches. This CDR3 comprises 18 residues. CDR3 amino acids: CASSLRRIGRGEVDEQFF. DNA of the CDR3: TGTGCCAGCAGCTTACGCCGGATTGGGCGGGGGGAGGTCGATGAGCAGTTCTTC.

The chain uses TRBV7-8 and TRBJ2-1; no clear D. The CDR3 consists of 13 residues. Between the trimmed V and J ends, which lost 6 bases and 5 bases, there was a span of 11 bases. Germline loops: CDR1 SGHVS, CDR2 FQNEAQ. CDR3 DNA: TGTGCCAGCAGTTTGGTCCAGGACAATGAGCAGTTCTTC. It encodes CASSLVQDNEQFF.

This clone was counted between two and nine times. V and J are TRBV7-6 and TRBJ2-3, with D unclear. The length of the CDR3 is 15 residues. Looked up from germline, CDR1 is SGHVS and CDR2 is FNYEAQ. V was clipped by 5 bases and J by 0 bases, with 12 bases between them. For the CDR3, the DNA is TGTGCCAGCAGCCCAAACAGTGCTAGCACAGATACGCAGTATTTT. This gives the protein CASSPNSASTDTQYF. Drawing the rest from reference TRBV7-6 and TRBJ2-3, the complete variable domain is GAGVSQSPRYKVTKRGQDVALRCDPISGHVSLYWYRQALGQGPEFLTYFNYEAQQDKSGLPNDRFSAERPEGSISTLTIQRTEQRDSAMYRCASSPNSASTDTQYFGPGTRLTVL.

This clone was seen only a few times. V usage is TRBV11-2 and J usage is TRBJ1-1; 8 positions agree with TRBD1. Germline CDR1 and CDR2: SGHAT and FQNNGV. V shed 5 bases, J shed 0 bases, and the junction held 8 bases outside the gene matches. The CDR3 consists of 16 residues. For the CDR3, the DNA is TGTGCCAGCAGCCGGACAGGGCGCTCGATGAACACTGAAGCTTTCTTT. It specifies CASSRTGRSMNTEAFF. Variable domain in full (rest from reference TRBV11-2 and TRBJ1-1): EAGVAQSPRYKIIEKRQSVAFWCNPISGHATLYWYQQILGQGPKLLIQFQNNGVVDDSQLPKDRFSAERLKGVDSTLKIQPAKLEDSAVYLCASSRTGRSMNTEAFFGQGTRLTVV.

CDR3: CASSQVSWTSKVETQYF. The CDR3 DNA is TGCGCCAGCAGCCAAGTTTCTTGGACTAGTAAAGTCGAGACCCAGTACTTC. V gene TRBV4-1 combines with J gene TRBJ2-5, with 7 positions matching TRBD2. The CDR3 totals 17 residues. Looked up from germline, CDR1 is MGHRA and CDR2 is YSYEKL. Unmatched junction bases numbered 13, after V lost 1 base and J lost 5 bases.

This clone was observed a handful of times. This chain joins TRBV28 and TRBJ2-7, with 9 positions matching TRBD2. After removal of 6 bases from V and 6 bases from J, the junction contained 9 bases not matched to a gene. The CDR3 is made up of 14 amino acids. Germline V gene lookup returns CDR1 MDHEN and CDR2 SYDVKM. CDR3 sequence (DNA): TGTGCCAGCAGCCCAGCGGGGGGAATAATCGAGCAGTACTTC. Its translation is CASSPAGGIIEQYF.

The chain is built from TRBV5-6 and TRBJ1-1; D gene uncertain. Germline lookup yields CDR1 SGHDT and CDR2 YYEEEE. There are 15 residues in the CDR3. Trimming removed 6 bases at V and 3 bases at J, with 18 bases between. CDR3 sequence: CASTPSRSGDTEAFF. CDR3 in DNA: TGTGCCAGCACCCCTTCCAGGTCCGGGGACACTGAAGCTTTCTTT. Full variable domain (outside the CDR3, taken from reference TRBV5-6 and TRBJ1-1): DAGVTQSPTHLIKTRGQQVTLRCSPKSGHDTVSWYQQALGQGPQFIFQYYEEEERQRGNFPDRFSGHQFPNYSSELNVNALLLGDSALYLCASTPSRSGDTEAFFGQGTRLTVV.

J is TRBJ2-1 and V is TRBV27; 10 bases fit TRBD2. V trimming: 3 bases; J trimming: 9 bases; junction bases outside the gene matches: 8. The CDR3 is made up of 15 amino acids. In germline, CDR1 is MNHEY, CDR2 SMNVEV (reference sequence). The CDR3 is CASSLRSGGALEQFF. The DNA for the CDR3 is TGTGCCAGCAGTTTGAGAAGCGGGGGGGCGCTTGAGCAGTTCTTC.

This clone has more than one count but fewer than ten. V and J are TRBV4-3 and TRBJ2-3; D is possibly TRBD2 (5 bases). The length of the CDR3 is 13 residues. The V end was cut by 6 bases, the J end by 0 bases, with 7 bases between. Germline V lookup: CDR1 LGHNA, CDR2 YSLEER. The CDR3 sequence is CASRSGSTDTQYF. CDR3 nucleotide sequence: TGCGCCAGCAGGAGCGGTAGCACAGATACGCAGTATTTT.

This clone was detected only a few times. The chain has TRBV19 and TRBJ1-5; TRBD1 matches at 7 bases. Germline V gene lookup returns CDR1 LNHDA and CDR2 SQIVND (reference sequence). The CDR3 has 15 residues. Losses at the gene ends were 10 bases for V and 1 base for J; bases not matched to a gene: 10. Here the CDR3 reads CATARQGVSNQPQHF. The CDR3, as DNA: TGTGCCACTGCGAGACAGGGCGTCAGCAATCAGCCCCAGCATTTT.

The J gene is TRBJ2-5, the V gene TRBV6-5; no clear D gene. V was trimmed by 0 bases and J by 5 bases, leaving 10 bases between them. The CDR3 spans 14 residues. Germline V gene lookup returns CDR1 MNHEY and CDR2 SVGAGI. CDR3 sequence reads: CASSYSITRETQYF. The DNA for the CDR3 is TGTGCCAGCAGTTACTCAATCACTCGGGAGACCCAGTACTTC.

This sequence joins TRBV6-5 and TRBJ2-4; 8 positions agree with TRBD1. Per germline, CDR1 MNHEY and CDR2 SVGAGI. The CDR3 spans 14 residues. The V gene end was trimmed by 5 bases and the J gene end by 9 bases; junction bases not matched to a gene: 9. CDR3 sequence (DNA): TGTGCCAGCAGTCCGGGACAGGTCCATATCATTCAGTACTTC. It yields the protein CASSPGQVHIIQYF.

This clone was detected only a few times. This chain uses TRBV30 with TRBJ2-1, with 15 bases identical to TRBD2. V was clipped by 2 bases and J by 4 bases; unmatched bases: 3. The V gene's germline CDR1 is GTSNPN and CDR2 SVGIG (reference sequence). CDR3 length: 16 residues. The CDR3 coding sequence is TGTGCCTGGAGTTTCGGACTAGCGGGGGGGTACAATGAGCAGTTCTTC. Translating gives CAWSFGLAGGYNEQFF. Looking up the rest from reference TRBV30 and TRBJ2-1 gives the full variable domain: SQTIHQWPATLVQPVGSPLSLECTVEGTSNPNLYWYRQAAGRGLQLLFYSVGIGQISSEVPQNLSASRPQDRQFILSSKKLLLSDSGFYLCAWSFGLAGGYNEQFFGPGTRLTVL.

This chain links TRBV9 with TRBJ2-1; TRBD2 aligns across 7 bases. The CDR3 covers 14 residues. V shed 5 bases and J 5 bases; nucleotides not matched to a gene: 7. The germline CDR1 and CDR2 sequences are SGDLS and YYNGEE. CDR3 sequence (DNA): TGTGCCAGCAGTCCGGGACTACCAAACAATGAGCAGTTCTTC. It yields the protein CASSPGLPNNEQFF.

This clone has just a few counts. The rearrangement links TRBV5-4 to TRBJ2-4, with a tentative D call TRBD2 (6 bases). Trimming removed 2 bases at V and 0 bases at J, with 12 bases between. This CDR3 is built from 16 residues. Germline loops: CDR1 SGHNT, CDR2 YYREEE (reference sequence). CDR3 region: CASSLNAGGAKNIQYF. The DNA of the CDR3 is TGTGCCAGCAGCTTAAACGCCGGGGGAGCCAAAAACATTCAGTACTTC.